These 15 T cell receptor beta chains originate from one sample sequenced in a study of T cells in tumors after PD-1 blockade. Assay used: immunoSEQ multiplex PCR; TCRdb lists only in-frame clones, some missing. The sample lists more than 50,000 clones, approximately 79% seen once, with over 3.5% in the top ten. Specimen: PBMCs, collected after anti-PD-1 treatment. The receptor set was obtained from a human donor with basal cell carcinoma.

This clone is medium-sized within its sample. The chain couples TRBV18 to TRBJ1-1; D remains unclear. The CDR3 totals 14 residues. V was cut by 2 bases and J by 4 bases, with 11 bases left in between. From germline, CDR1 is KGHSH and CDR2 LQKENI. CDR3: CASSPAETGTEAFF. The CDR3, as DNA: TGTGCCAGCTCACCAGCCGAGACTGGCACTGAAGCTTTCTTT.

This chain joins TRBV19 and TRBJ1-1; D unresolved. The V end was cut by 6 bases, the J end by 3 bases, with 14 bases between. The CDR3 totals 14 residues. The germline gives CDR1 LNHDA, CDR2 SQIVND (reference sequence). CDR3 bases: TGTGCCAGTAGGGAGCAGGACTATTACACTGAAGCTTTCTTT. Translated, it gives CASREQDYYTEAFF.

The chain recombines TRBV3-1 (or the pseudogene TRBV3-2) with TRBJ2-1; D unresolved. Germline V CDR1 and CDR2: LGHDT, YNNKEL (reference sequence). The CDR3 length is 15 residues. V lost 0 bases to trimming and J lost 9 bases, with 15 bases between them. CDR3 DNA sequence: TGTGCCAGCAGCCAAGATGGGCCGGGTACCGGTGAGCAGTTCTTC. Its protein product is CASSQDGPGTGEQFF.

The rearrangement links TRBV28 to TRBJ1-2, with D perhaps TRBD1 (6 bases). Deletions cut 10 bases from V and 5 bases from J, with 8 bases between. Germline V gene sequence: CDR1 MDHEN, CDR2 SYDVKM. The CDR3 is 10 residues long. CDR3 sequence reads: CATTGYGYTF. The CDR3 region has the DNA TGTGCCACCACAGGGTATGGCTACACCTTC.

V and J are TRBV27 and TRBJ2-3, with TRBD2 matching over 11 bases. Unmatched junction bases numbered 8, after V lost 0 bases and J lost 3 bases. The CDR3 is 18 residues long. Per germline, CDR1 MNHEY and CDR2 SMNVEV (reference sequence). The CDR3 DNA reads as TGTGCCAGCAGTTTATCGGCACCTAGCGGGGGGATAACAGATACGCAGTATTTT. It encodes CASSLSAPSGGITDTQYF.

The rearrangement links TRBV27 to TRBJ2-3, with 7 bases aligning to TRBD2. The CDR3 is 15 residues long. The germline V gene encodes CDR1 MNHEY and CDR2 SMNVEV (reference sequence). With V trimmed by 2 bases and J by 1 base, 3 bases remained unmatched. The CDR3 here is CASSLIAGGTDTQYF. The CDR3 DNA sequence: TGTGCCAGCAGTTTAATCGCGGGGGGCACAGATACGCAGTATTTT.

The CDR3 bases are TGTGCCAGCAGTCGACTCAGGGAGTCGGCAGATACGCAGTATTTT. This sequence encodes CASSRLRESADTQYF. This chain links TRBV2 with TRBJ2-3; TRBD1 or TRBD2 may be the D gene (5 bases each). The ends were cut back, 5 bases at V and 4 bases at J, with 16 bases in the middle. The CDR3 length is 15 residues. Looked up from germline, CDR1 is SNHLY and CDR2 is FYNNEI.

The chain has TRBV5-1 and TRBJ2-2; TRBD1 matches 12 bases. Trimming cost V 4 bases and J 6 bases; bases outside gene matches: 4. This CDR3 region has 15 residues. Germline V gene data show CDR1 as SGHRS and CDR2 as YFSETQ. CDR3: CASSGTGGPAGELFF. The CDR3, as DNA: TGCGCCAGCAGCGGGACAGGGGGCCCCGCCGGGGAGCTGTTTTTT.

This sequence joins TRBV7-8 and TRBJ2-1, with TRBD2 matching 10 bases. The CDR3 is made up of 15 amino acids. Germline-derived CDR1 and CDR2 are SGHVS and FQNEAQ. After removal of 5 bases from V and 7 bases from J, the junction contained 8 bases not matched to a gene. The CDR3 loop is CASSRAGGAGNEQFF. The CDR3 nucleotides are TGTGCCAGCAGCCGAGCGGGGGGGGCGGGGAATGAGCAGTTCTTC.

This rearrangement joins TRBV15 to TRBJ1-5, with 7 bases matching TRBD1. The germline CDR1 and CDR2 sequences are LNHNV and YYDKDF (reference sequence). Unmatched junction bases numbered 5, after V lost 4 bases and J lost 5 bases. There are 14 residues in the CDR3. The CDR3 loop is CATSMTGPHQPQHF. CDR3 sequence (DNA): TGTGCCACCAGCATGACAGGGCCCCATCAGCCCCAGCATTTT. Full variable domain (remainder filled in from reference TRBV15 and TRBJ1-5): DAMVIQNPRYQVTQFGKPVTLSCSQTLNHNVMYWYQQKSSQAPKLLFHYYDKDFNNEADTPDNFQSRRPNTSFCFLDIRSPGLGDTAMYLCATSMTGPHQPQHFGDGTRLSIL.

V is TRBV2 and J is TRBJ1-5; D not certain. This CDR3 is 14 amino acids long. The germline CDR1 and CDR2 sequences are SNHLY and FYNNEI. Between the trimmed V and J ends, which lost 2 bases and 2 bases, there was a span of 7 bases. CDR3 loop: CASSERIGNQPQHF. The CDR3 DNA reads TGTGCCAGCAGTGAACGAATCGGCAATCAGCCCCAGCATTTT.

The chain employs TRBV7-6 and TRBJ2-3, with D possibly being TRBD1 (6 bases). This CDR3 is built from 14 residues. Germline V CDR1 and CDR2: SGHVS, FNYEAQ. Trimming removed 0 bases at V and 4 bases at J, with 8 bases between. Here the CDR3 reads CASSLAGASDTQYF. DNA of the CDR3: TGTGCCAGCAGCTTAGCGGGGGCCTCAGATACGCAGTATTTT.

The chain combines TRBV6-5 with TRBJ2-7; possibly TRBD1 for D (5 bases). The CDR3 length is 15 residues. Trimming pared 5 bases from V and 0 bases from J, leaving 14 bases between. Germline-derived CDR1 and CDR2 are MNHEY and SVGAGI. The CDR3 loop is CASSSRQLISYEQYF. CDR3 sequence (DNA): TGTGCCAGCAGTAGCCGACAGTTAATCTCCTACGAGCAGTACTTC.

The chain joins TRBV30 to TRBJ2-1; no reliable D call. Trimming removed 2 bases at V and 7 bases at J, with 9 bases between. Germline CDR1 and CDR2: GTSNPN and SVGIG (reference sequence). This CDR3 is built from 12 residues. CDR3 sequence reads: CAWSQAWNEQFF. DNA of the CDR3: TGTGCCTGGAGTCAGGCATGGAATGAGCAGTTCTTC. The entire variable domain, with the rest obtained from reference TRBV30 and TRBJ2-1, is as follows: SQTIHQWPATLVQPVGSPLSLECTVEGTSNPNLYWYRQAAGRGLQLLFYSVGIGQISSEVPQNLSASRPQDRQFILSSKKLLLSDSGFYLCAWSQAWNEQFFGPGTRLTVL.

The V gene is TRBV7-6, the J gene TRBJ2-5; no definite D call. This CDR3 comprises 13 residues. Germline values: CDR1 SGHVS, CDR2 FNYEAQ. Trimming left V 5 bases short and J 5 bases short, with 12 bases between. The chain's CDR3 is CASSVDGWETQYF. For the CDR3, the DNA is TGTGCCAGCAGCGTAGACGGGTGGGAGACCCAGTACTTC.